Listed below are T cell receptor beta chains from one sample, sequenced in a study of blood T cell repertoires in COVID-19. Data came from immunoSEQ multiplex PCR; TCRdb stores just in-frame clones and leaves some out. The repertoire includes about 200,000 clones, 70% to 90% of them detected once, and 0.95% sits in the top ten. The specimen sequenced was peripheral blood. The receptor set was obtained from a man between 60 and 75 years old with COVID-19, enrolled during active disease. The CDR3 runs from the conserved cysteine through the conserved F or W. A D gene is named only where the DNA matches it firmly. Rows give clone size only sometimes, using once, few, many, or a class for an expanded clone.

D gene | J gene | clone size | V gene | CDR3 protein | CDR3 DNA
TRBD1 | TRBJ1-3 | . | TRBV10-2 | CASRGLGTGGNTIYF | TGCGCCAGCAGGGGCCTTGGGACAGGTGGAAACACCATATATTTT
. | TRBJ1-5 | . | TRBV4-3 | CASSQNRGEPQHF | TGCGCCAGCAGCCAAAATAGGGGTGAGCCCCAGCATTTT
. | TRBJ1-1 | . | TRBV2 | CASHLLGGGLTHTEAFF | TGTGCCAGCCACCTCCTCGGGGGAGGTTTGACCCACACTGAAGCTTTCTTT
. | TRBJ2-4 | . | TRBV6-2/TRBV6-3 | CASSLAGSGVKNIQYF | TGTGCCAGCAGCCTCGCAGGTTCGGGGGTCAAAAACATTCAGTACTTC
TRBD1 | TRBJ1-5 | once | TRBV18 | CASSPKGAGSNQPQHF | TGTGCCAGCTCACCCAAGGGGGCCGGAAGCAATCAGCCCCAGCATTTT
. | TRBJ2-7 | . | TRBV2 | CASSAGHAIYEQYF | TGTGCCAGCAGTGCGGGACACGCGATCTACGAGCAGTACTTC
. | TRBJ1-3 | . | TRBV10-3 | CAIREVSGNTIYF | TGTGCCATCCGCGAGGTCTCTGGAAACACCATATATTTT
. | TRBJ1-1 | few | TRBV18 | CASSPRPSRDTEAFF | TGTGCCAGCTCACCCCGACCCTCTCGGGACACTGAAGCTTTCTTT
TRBD1 | TRBJ2-7 | . | TRBV6-6 | CASSYSPGGAYEQYF | TGTGCCAGCAGTTACTCGCCAGGGGGCGCATACGAGCAGTACTTC
. | TRBJ1-4 | . | TRBV6-5 | CASSSPENEKLFF | TGTGCCAGCAGTTCGCCGGAGAATGAAAAACTGTTTTTT
TRBD1 | TRBJ1-4 | . | TRBV4-2 | CASSHNPGGTNEKLFF | TGTGCCAGCAGCCACAACCCAGGGGGGACTAATGAAAAACTGTTTTTT
TRBD1 | TRBJ1-5 | . | TRBV30 | CAWSGDRGMGNQPQHF | TGTGCCTGGAGTGGGGACAGGGGAATGGGCAATCAGCCCCAGCATTTT
TRBD1 | TRBJ1-2 | . | TRBV6-5 | CASRTGEVGYGYTF | TGTGCCAGCAGGACAGGGGAAGTTGGCTATGGCTACACCTTC
. | TRBJ1-1 | . | TRBV6-6 | CASTGVDTEAFF | TGTGCCAGCACAGGGGTAGACACTGAAGCTTTCTTT
. | TRBJ1-6 | . | TRBV6-5 | CASRADLASPLHF | TGTGCCAGCAGGGCTGACTTGGCTTCACCCCTCCACTTT
. | TRBJ1-1 | . | TRBV6-5 | CASSPRKGWNTEAFF | TGTGCCAGCAGTCCACGAAAGGGGTGGAACACTGAAGCTTTCTTT
TRBD1 | TRBJ1-5 | . | TRBV6-5 | CASSSGQGVRNQPQHF | TGTGCCAGCAGTTCCGGACAGGGAGTCCGAAATCAGCCCCAGCATTTT
. | TRBJ2-3 | . | TRBV6-2/TRBV6-3 | CASSNNLGSTTDTQYF | TGTGCCAGCAGTAATAACTTGGGCAGTACCACAGATACGCAGTATTTT
TRBD1 | TRBJ1-2 | . | TRBV5-6 | CASSLGSLALRTGDGYTF | TGTGCCAGCAGCCTAGGTTCGTTAGCCCTGAGGACAGGGGATGGCTACACCTTC
TRBD1 | TRBJ2-5 | . | TRBV18 | CASSPPRGTGIIQETQYF | TGTGCCAGCTCACCACCCCGGGGGACAGGGATAATCCAAGAGACCCAGTACTTC
TRBD2 | TRBJ2-7 | . | TRBV4-2 | CASSQGRVSYEQYF | TGTGCCAGCAGCCAGGGGAGGGTCTCCTACGAGCAGTACTTC
TRBD1 | TRBJ2-2 | . | TRBV7-9 | CASSLILRTGYTGELFF | TGTGCCAGCAGCTTAATCCTCAGGACAGGGTACACCGGGGAGCTGTTTTTT
. | TRBJ1-6 | . | TRBV19 | CASSPRGDSPLHF | TGTGCCAGTAGCCCCAGGGGTGATTCACCCCTCCACTTT